The present entry profiles one T cell receptor beta chain with its context. This clonotype was observed many times. The antigen it binds to is not known. No qualities accompany the bases; no much larger clone lies one base away. The data are from a study of T cell repertoires in cytomegalovirus infection (dated by TCRdb to the late 2010s). Study-wide context: The peptide stimulations were aimed at well-studied HLA-B-restricted epitopes as well as recently identified HLA-C-restricted CMV epitopes, whose presentation resists viral immunomodulation. The HLA type of each donor mattered for the analysis, because public TCR beta signatures pointed to carriage of CMV infection along with the matching HLA type. What the authors observed across the whole study: In the ex vivo response, HLA-C-restricted CMV-specific TCR beta clonotypes were dominant, and in two of eight donors the single most frequent clonotype came from this HLA-C-restricted group. Cumulative frequency of public TCR beta family members discriminated carriers of CMV infection plus the relevant HLA type in this cohort and an independent 352-donor cohort.

What the treatment or condition label conveys for this sample: in vitro stimulation with specific CMV peptide epitopes to enrich CMV-specific T cells. Sequenced using an Illumina HiSeq 1500. The public reads were reprocessed in TCRdb via fastp at Q25 and MiXCR, keeping in-frame beta chains. Rows are unified per CDR3 protein, each entry keeping the most common DNA and genes. The sample table contains approximately 110,000 distinct CDR3 sequences; only one count was recorded for about 28% of them. The top ten clones comprise about 81% of the sample. CDR3 length: 14 amino acids, cysteine to phenylalanine. Just the 42-base CDR3 DNA is kept, in frame starting at base 1. CDR1 is given as SEHNR and CDR2 as FQNEAQ, both from the germline V gene (reference sequence). The trim is 3 bases for V and 3 bases for J, with a gap of 11 bases between the germline ends.

The material was CD8+ T cells from cultured PBMCs, obtained from culture after CMV antigen stimulation. This chain is built from TRBV7-9 and TRBJ1-1; the D gene is perhaps TRBD1, from 5 matching bases. The sequence was obtained from a human donor in good health (CMV status not recorded). Some clones in this sample may be carry-over from other donors' samples. The DNA sequence is given as TGTGCCAGCAGCTTGGGGCCTGGGGACACTGAAGCTTTCTTT. Translated, it reads CASSLGPGDTEAFF.